Listed here are 26 T cell receptor beta chains from one sample, sequenced in a study of T cell responses to AZD1222 COVID-19 vaccine. Clones were sequenced by immunoSEQ multiplex PCR, and TCRdb holds only the in-frame ones, with some missing. This sample has under 130,000 clones, with 88% found just once. This specimen was peripheral blood, taken on day 0 of AZD1222 vaccination. These receptor sequences come from an adult in good health.

This sequence joins TRBV27 and TRBJ2-2; 10 bases map to TRBD1. The CDR3 is made up of 15 amino acids. V shed 0 bases and J 9 bases; nucleotides not matched to a gene: 4. The germline V gene has CDR1 MNHEY and CDR2 SMNVEV (reference sequence). CDR3 DNA: TGTGCCAGCAGTTTATCGGGGACAGGGGCGTGGGAGCTGTTTTTT. Amino acids: CASSLSGTGAWELFF.

CDR3 region: CASSLELTDTQYF. The CDR3 DNA reads as TGCGCCAGCAGCTTGGAGTTGACGGATACGCAGTATTTT. This chain connects TRBV5-1 to TRBJ2-3; D is ambiguous. Trimming left V 0 bases short and J 6 bases short, with 8 bases between. This CDR3 has 13 amino acids. From germline, CDR1 is SGHRS and CDR2 YFSETQ.

The V call is TRBV19, the J call TRBJ1-6; D possibly corresponds to TRBD1 (5 bases). Trimming took off 3 bases at V and 7 bases at J, with 7 bases between the two ends. Germline V CDR1 and CDR2: LNHDA, SQIVND (reference sequence). The CDR3 spans 13 residues. The CDR3 nucleotides are TGTGCCAGTAGTATGGAGGGGAATTCACCCCTCCACTTT. Its protein product is CASSMEGNSPLHF.

This clone was recorded once. The chain couples TRBV19 to TRBJ1-1, with D maybe TRBD1 (6 bases). V was trimmed by 2 bases and J by 3 bases, leaving 10 bases between them. The germline gives CDR1 LNHDA, CDR2 SQIVND (reference sequence). The CDR3 length is 14 residues. The CDR3 region has the DNA TGTGCCAGTAGTATACTTGCAGGGGACACTGAAGCTTTCTTT. This gives the protein CASSILAGDTEAFF.

The chain carries TRBV5-4 and TRBJ1-3; D unresolved. In germline, CDR1 is SGHNT, CDR2 YYREEE (reference sequence). This CDR3 region has 15 residues. With 4 bases removed from V and 0 bases from J, the gap between germline ends came to 11 bases. The CDR3 sequence: CASSPRRDSGNTIYF. CDR3 bases: TGTGCCAGCAGCCCGCGACGAGACTCTGGAAACACCATATATTTT. The variable domain in full, with the rest retrieved from reference TRBV5-4 and TRBJ1-3, is ETGVTQSPTHLIKTRGQQVTLRCSSQSGHNTVSWYQQALGQGPQFIFQYYREEENGRGNFPPRFSGLQFPNYSSELNVNALELDDSALYLCASSPRRDSGNTIYFGEGSWLTVV.

The chain couples TRBV7-2 to TRBJ2-5, with D hard to call. This CDR3 has 13 residues. V gave up 3 bases and J gave up 1 base, with 6 bases separating them. CDR1 and CDR2 (germline): SGHTA, FQGNSA. DNA for the CDR3: TGTGCCAGCAGCTTCGGCGCCCAAGAGACCCAGTACTTC. Its protein is CASSFGAQETQYF.

The chain uses TRBV18 and TRBJ2-5, with D hard to call. V was pared by 5 bases and J by 1 base, with 11 bases between. Looked up from germline, CDR1 is KGHSH and CDR2 is LQKENI. CDR3 length: 14 residues. The CDR3 spells CASSSSRLQETQYF. CDR3 DNA: TGTGCCAGCTCATCGAGTAGGCTCCAAGAGACCCAGTACTTC. The variable domain in full, completed from reference TRBV18 and TRBJ2-5, reads NAGVMQNPRHLVRRRGQEARLRCSPMKGHSHVYWYRQLPEEGLKFMVYLQKENIIDESGMPKERFSAEFPKEGPSILRIQQVVRGDSAAYFCASSSSRLQETQYFGPGTRLLVL.

The rearrangement links TRBV5-3 to TRBJ2-1, with 7 bases lining up with TRBD2. TRBV5-3 is recorded as an ORF, its role being uncertain. The CDR3 extends over 15 amino acids. V shed 0 bases and J 5 bases; nucleotides not matched to a gene: 5. The CDR3 here is CARSLDQRDHNEQFF. CDR3 sequence (DNA): TGTGCCAGAAGCTTGGACCAGCGGGATCACAATGAGCAGTTCTTC.

This chain joins TRBV24-1 and TRBJ2-3, with a weak D call TRBD2 (6 bases). Germline CDR1 and CDR2: KGHDR and SFDVKD. V lost 4 bases to trimming and J lost 3 bases, with 7 bases between them. The CDR3 consists of 13 residues. The DNA of the CDR3 is TGTGCCACCAGTGACGGAGGGACAGATACGCAGTATTTT. Residues: CATSDGGTDTQYF.

CDR3 amino acids: CASSLGEGGVEETQYF. CDR3 bases: TGTGCCAGCAGCCTAGGTGAGGGCGGAGTAGAAGAGACCCAGTACTTC. This chain uses TRBV11-3 with TRBJ2-5, with D perhaps matching TRBD2 (5 bases). V dropped 5 bases and J dropped 3 bases, with 19 bases sitting between them. Germline values: CDR1 SGHNT, CDR2 YENEEA. The CDR3 runs 16 residues. Looking up the rest from reference TRBV11-3 and TRBJ2-5 gives the full variable domain: EAGVVQSPRYKIIEKKQPVAFWCNPISGHNTLYWYLQNLGQGPELLIRYENEEAVDDSQLPKDRFSAERLKGVDSTLKIQPAELGDSAVYLCASSLGEGGVEETQYFGPGTRLLVL.

The chain has TRBV3-1 (or the pseudogene TRBV3-2) and TRBJ2-1; the D gene could be TRBD1 or TRBD2 (6 bases each). V lost 4 bases and J lost 9, with 19 bases in between. Germline CDR1 reads LGHDT; CDR2 reads YNNKEL (reference sequence). This CDR3 has 15 residues. The CDR3 sequence: CASSRRGTPGSEQFF. As DNA, the CDR3 is TGTGCCAGCAGCCGGAGGGGGACCCCCGGCAGTGAGCAGTTCTTC.

This clone was seen more than once but under ten times. V and J are TRBV10-3 and TRBJ1-1; D is ambiguous. This CDR3 is 14 amino acids long. Germline V CDR1 and CDR2: ENHRY, SYGVKD. Trimming removed 0 bases at V and 5 bases at J, with 10 bases between. The CDR3 here is CAISESGTRTEAFF. Here the CDR3 DNA reads TGTGCCATCAGTGAGTCTGGCACGCGGACTGAAGCTTTCTTT.

The chain links TRBV6-2 or TRBV6-3 to TRBJ1-5; D ambiguous. Trimming pared 6 bases from V and 7 bases from J, leaving 13 bases between. CDR1 and CDR2 (germline): MNHEY, SVGEGT. This CDR3 region has 13 residues. CDR3: CASSQPTWQPQHF. In DNA, the CDR3 is TGTGCCAGCAGCCAACCTACATGGCAGCCCCAGCATTTT.

The rearrangement links TRBV5-1 to TRBJ2-7; no clear D gene. Germline V gives CDR1 SGHRS, CDR2 YFSETQ. The CDR3 sequence is 14 residues long. V dropped 0 bases and J dropped 1 base, with 8 bases sitting between them. This CDR3 is CASSLDYGSYEQYF. In nucleotides, the CDR3 is TGCGCCAGCAGCTTGGACTACGGTTCCTACGAGCAGTACTTC. The full variable domain, with the rest looked up from reference TRBV5-1 and TRBJ2-7, is KAGVTQTPRYLIKTRGQQVTLSCSPISGHRSVSWYQQTPGQGLQFLFEYFSETQRNKGNFPGRFSGRQFSNSRSEMNVSTLELGDSALYLCASSLDYGSYEQYFGPGTRLTVT.

The rearrangement uses TRBV12-3 or TRBV12-4 and TRBJ2-2; D is unresolved. V gave up 2 bases and J gave up 6 bases, with 7 bases separating them. This CDR3 region has 13 residues. The DNA for the CDR3 is TGTGCCAGCAGTTTACTGTTCGCCGGGGAGCTGTTTTTT. Its translation: CASSLLFAGELFF.

The chain recombines TRBV6-1 with TRBJ2-7, with 8 bases identical to TRBD1. This CDR3 is built from 14 residues. The germline V gene has CDR1 MNHNS and CDR2 SASEGT. V shed 6 bases and J 0 bases; nucleotides not matched to a gene: 4. As DNA, the CDR3 is TGTGCCAGCAGAGGACAGGGATACTCCTACGAGCAGTACTTC. Protein: CASRGQGYSYEQYF.

The gene calls are TRBV6-2 or TRBV6-3 and TRBJ1-2; TRBD1 aligns across 7 bases. Trimming took 5 bases from V and 3 from J; bases not matched to a gene: 3. Germline CDR1 is MNHEY and CDR2 is SVGEGT. This CDR3 has 13 residues. For the CDR3, the DNA is TGTGCCAGCAGTACCACAGGGGACTATGGCTACACCTTC. It yields the protein CASSTTGDYGYTF.

This clone occurred once. The chain links TRBV5-1 to TRBJ2-7, with 9 nucleotides matching TRBD2. The CDR3 has 18 amino acids. Trimming at V came to 1 base and at J to 1 base, leaving 12 bases not matched to a gene. CDR1 SGHRS and CDR2 YFSETQ come from the germline V gene. CDR3 region: CASSLLPGRAGGSYEQYF. The DNA for the CDR3 is TGCGCCAGCAGCTTGTTGCCGGGTCGAGCGGGAGGATCCTACGAGCAGTACTTC. Combining the CDR3 with reference TRBV5-1 and TRBJ2-7 gives the whole variable domain KAGVTQTPRYLIKTRGQQVTLSCSPISGHRSVSWYQQTPGQGLQFLFEYFSETQRNKGNFPGRFSGRQFSNSRSEMNVSTLELGDSALYLCASSLLPGRAGGSYEQYFGPGTRLTVT.

The chain couples TRBV12-3 or TRBV12-4 to TRBJ2-7; D is ambiguous. The length of the CDR3 is 13 residues. Trimming took off 4 bases at V and 0 bases at J, with 7 bases between the two ends. CDR3 region: CASSSPISYEQYF. The CDR3 coding sequence is TGTGCCAGCAGTTCCCCTATCTCCTACGAGCAGTACTTC.

In this sample, this clone turned up once. The chain recombines TRBV5-1 with TRBJ2-5; no clear D gene. Per germline, CDR1 SGHRS and CDR2 YFSETQ. The CDR3 is 14 residues long. Trimming left V 3 bases short and J 5 bases short, with 14 bases between. The CDR3 is CASSYDPARETQYF. The CDR3 bases are TGCGCCAGCAGCTACGACCCGGCCAGGGAGACCCAGTACTTC.

This chain connects TRBV5-8 to TRBJ2-1, with 9 bases identical to TRBD2. J lost 8 bases, V lost 6 bases, and 15 bases had no gene match. This CDR3 has 16 residues. CDR1 and CDR2 (germline): SGHTS, YDEGEE. The CDR3 DNA is TGTGCCAGCACGTCCCCCGAGCTGCGGGAGGGGGATGAGCAGTTCTTC. Encoded protein: CASTSPELREGDEQFF.

The V gene is TRBV2, the J gene TRBJ2-3; D remains ambiguous. Germline CDR1 and CDR2: SNHLY and FYNNEI. There are 14 residues in the CDR3. V lost 3 bases to trimming and J lost 0 bases, with 7 bases between them. Here the CDR3 DNA reads TGTGCCAGCAGTGAGGACGCTAGCACAGATACGCAGTATTTT. It encodes CASSEDASTDTQYF.

The chain recombines TRBV19 with TRBJ2-1; perhaps TRBD2 as D (5 bases). The ends were cut back, 7 bases at V and 0 bases at J, with 7 bases in the middle. Germline V CDR1 and CDR2: LNHDA, SQIVND (reference sequence). This CDR3 contains 13 residues. This CDR3 reads CASKRDSYNEQFF. CDR3 coding DNA: TGTGCCAGTAAGAGGGACTCCTACAATGAGCAGTTCTTC.

In DNA form, the CDR3 reads TGTGCCAGCAGCTTAAACAGTAACACTGAAGCTTTCTTT. Translated: CASSLNSNTEAFF. This chain uses TRBV11-1 with TRBJ1-1; D remains unclear. The germline V and J ends were trimmed by 2 bases and 2 bases, with 6 bases remaining between them. The CDR3 is 13 residues long. CDR1 and CDR2 from the germline V gene are SGHAT and FQDESV (reference sequence). Together with reference TRBV11-1 and TRBJ1-1, the CDR3 gives the full variable domain: EAEVAQSPRYKITEKSQAVAFWCDPISGHATLYWYRQILGQGPELLVQFQDESVVDDSQLPKDRFSAERLKGVDSTLKIQPAELGDSAMYLCASSLNSNTEAFFGQGTRLTVV.

The gene calls are TRBV5-1 and TRBJ2-3, with TRBD2 matching 7 bases. The CDR3 has 16 residues. Germline CDR1 reads SGHRS; CDR2 reads YFSETQ. V was pared by 2 bases and J by 6 bases, with 12 bases of the junction left unmatched. The chain's CDR3 is CASSLLAGPPRDTQYF. The CDR3 DNA sequence: TGCGCCAGCAGCTTATTAGCGGGTCCCCCTAGGGATACGCAGTATTTT.

The rearrangement links TRBV29-1 to TRBJ2-7; D unresolved. The length of the CDR3 is 11 residues. CDR1 SQVTM and CDR2 ANQGSEA come from the germline V gene. Trimming stripped 4 bases from V and 4 bases from J, with 8 bases between. CDR3 loop: CSVGRPYEQYF. The DNA for the CDR3 is TGCAGCGTTGGTCGCCCGTACGAGCAGTACTTC.